This TCR beta chain stems from a study of sequential checkpoint blockade in melanoma. Study-level background: After both sequences, patients received maintenance nivolumab.

Libraries were prepared by immunoSEQ multiplex PCR; TCRdb keeps only in-frame clonotypes and omits some of them. The sample consists of some 11,000 clones, 25% to 30% of them appearing once. Regarding treatment: randomized to nivolumab then ipilimumab (arm A) or the reverse (arm B). V lost 1 base and J lost 2, with 8 bases in between. The CDR3 is 15 residues long. The germline CDR1 and CDR2 sequences are SGHNT and YENEEA. The chain couples TRBV11-3 to TRBJ2-2; D unresolved. This sequence originates from a human donor with melanoma. The specimen was tumor tissue (inferred from file names), collected from a patient given nivolumab and ipilimumab in sequence. CDR3 DNA: TGTGCCAGCAGCTTAGGGACGGTTAACACCGGGGAGCTGTTTTTT. Its protein is CASSLGTVNTGELFF. Full variable domain (rest looked up from reference TRBV11-3 and TRBJ2-2): EAGVVQSPRYKIIEKKQPVAFWCNPISGHNTLYWYLQNLGQGPELLIRYENEEAVDDSQLPKDRFSAERLKGVDSTLKIQPAELGDSAVYLCASSLGTVNTGELFFGEGSRLTVL.